A single sample is the source of the 19 T cell receptor beta chains below, sequenced in a study of CD8 T cells in ankylosing spondylitis. Study-wide results and limits: A TCR beta motif of 8 or 9 highly homologous variants appeared characteristic of ankylosing spondylitis blood.

A single record per CDR3 protein comes from TCRdb applying MiXCR to the 5' RACE reads. Of about 220,000 distinct CDR3 sequences listed, more than 5.5% are singletons. For these receptors, no antigen is known. Sequenced: blood, either unsorted or a sorted T cell fraction (not recorded which). These receptors all stem from a male donor with ankylosing spondylitis.

This clonotype has at least ten counts. The chain combines TRBV12-3 or TRBV12-4 with TRBJ1-4; D not certain. V lost 6 bases and J lost 6, with 5 bases in between. This CDR3 comprises 11 residues. The DNA of the CDR3 is TGTGCCAGCAGGGCCCATGAAAAACTGTTTTTT. Protein sequence: CASRAHEKLFF.

This clonotype was observed at least ten times. CDR3 sequence reads: CASSEDFSSYNEQFF. The CDR3 bases are TGTGCCAGCAGTGAAGACTTTTCCTCCTACAATGAGCAGTTCTTC. The chain carries TRBV6-1 and TRBJ2-1; the D is unclear. Looked up from germline, CDR1 is MNHNS and CDR2 is SASEGT. The CDR3 is 15 amino acids. V lost 1 base and J lost 0, with 7 bases in between.

This clonotype was detected many times. The rearrangement links TRBV28 to TRBJ1-1; D is uncertain. Germline loops: CDR1 MDHEN, CDR2 SYDVKM. The CDR3 totals 14 residues. Trimming took off 3 bases at V and 8 bases at J, with 16 bases between the two ends. CDR3 in amino acids: CASSFMVPPREAFF. CDR3 in DNA: TGTGCCAGCAGTTTCATGGTACCCCCGAGGGAAGCTTTCTTT. The full variable domain, rest sourced from reference TRBV28 and TRBJ1-1, is DVKVTQSSRYLVKRTGEKVFLECVQDMDHENMFWYRQDPGLGLRLIYFSYDVKMKEKGDIPEGYSVSREKKERFSLILESASTNQTSMYLCASSFMVPPREAFFGQGTRLTVV.

This clonotype was detected a few times. V usage is TRBV2 and J usage is TRBJ1-5; no definite D call. Trimming took 4 bases from V and 2 from J, leaving 9 bases between them. Germline V gene data show CDR1 as SNHLY and CDR2 as FYNNEI. The length of the CDR3 is 14 residues. In nucleotides, the CDR3 is TGTGCCAGCAGTGCCTCGGCTGGCAATCAGCCCCAGCATTTT. Translation: CASSASAGNQPQHF.

Concerning this clonotype itself: A much larger clone differs by one base, so this may be a read error. The V call is TRBV10-2, the J call TRBJ2-7; 8 bases are a match to TRBD1. Germline loops: CDR1 WSHSY, CDR2 SAAADI. There are 11 residues in the CDR3. CDR3 sequence: CASKTGVELYF. DNA of the CDR3: TGCGCCAGCAAGACAGGGGTTGAGCTGTACTTC.

This clonotype came up many times. Mismatch with germline at one junction end may stem from a read error. The chain links TRBV2 to TRBJ1-5; D gene unclear. The CDR3 contains 13 residues. Germline V gene sequence: CDR1 SNHLY, CDR2 FYNNEI. The CDR3 DNA reads as TGTGCCAGCAGGGAAGGCGCCAATCAGCCCCAGCATTTT. Translating it yields CASREGANQPQHF.

The chain links TRBV28 to TRBJ2-1, with TRBD1 matching over 7 bases. The germline V gene has CDR1 MDHEN and CDR2 SYDVKM. This CDR3 region has 17 residues. Unmatched junction bases numbered 13, after V lost 4 bases and J lost 4 bases. Written as DNA, the CDR3 is TGTGCCAGCAGTTCCCATTCAGGGGGTACGGTTTACAATGAGCAGTTCTTC. Its protein is CASSSHSGGTVYNEQFF.

This clonotype has at least ten counts. The CDR3: CASSLGDRVRETQYF. CDR3 sequence (DNA): TGTGCCAGCAGCTTAGGGGACAGGGTTCGAGAGACCCAGTACTTC. The chain recombines TRBV7-2 with TRBJ2-5; 9 bases match TRBD1. Per the germline V gene, CDR1 is SGHTA and CDR2 is FQGNSA. The trim removed 1 base at V and 4 bases at J, leaving 4 bases unmatched. The CDR3 contains 15 residues.

The sample holds many counts of this clonotype. V usage is TRBV28 and J usage is TRBJ2-7; D might be TRBD1 (5 bases). The CDR3 totals 14 residues. V was cut by 2 bases and J by 4 bases, with 12 bases left in between. Looked up from germline, CDR1 is MDHEN and CDR2 is SYDVKM. Here the CDR3 reads CASSLQGVIYEQYF. DNA for the CDR3: TGTGCCAGCAGTTTACAGGGTGTAATTTACGAGCAGTACTTC.

The genes are TRBV19 and TRBJ1-6, with 8 positions matching TRBD1. V shed 6 bases, J shed 10 bases, and the junction held 11 bases outside the gene matches. The CDR3 sequence is 15 residues long. CDR1 and CDR2 from the germline V gene are LNHDA and SQIVND (reference sequence). The chain's CDR3 is CASSADRASFSPLHF. In DNA form, the CDR3 reads TGTGCCAGTAGCGCGGACAGGGCTTCTTTCTCACCCCTCCACTTT.

This clonotype was seen many times. The rearrangement joins TRBV7-9 to TRBJ1-2, with TRBD1 identical over 11 bases. The CDR3 runs to 14 residues. Unmatched junction bases numbered 7, after V lost 5 bases and J lost 8 bases. Germline CDR1 reads SEHNR; CDR2 reads FQNEAQ (reference sequence). CDR3 sequence: CASSPTGTGGGYTF. The DNA for the CDR3 is TGTGCCAGCAGCCCCACTGGGACAGGGGGAGGCTACACCTTC.

V gene TRBV7-2 combines with J gene TRBJ2-1, with TRBD2 identical over 8 bases. V shed 7 bases, J shed 4 bases, and the junction held 6 bases outside the gene matches. Per the germline V gene, CDR1 is SGHTA and CDR2 is FQGNSA. This CDR3 is 14 amino acids long. The CDR3 reads CASTGGGRYNEQFF. The CDR3 bases are TGTGCCAGCACCGGGGGGGGTAGGTACAATGAGCAGTTCTTC. The whole variable domain, remainder taken from reference TRBV7-2 and TRBJ2-1, is GAGVSQSPSNKVTEKGKDVELRCDPISGHTALYWYRQSLGQGLEFLIYFQGNSAPDKSGLPSDRFSAERTGGSVSTLTIQRTQQEDSAVYLCASTGGGRYNEQFFGPGTRLTVL.

The V call is TRBV5-4, the J call TRBJ2-1; a weak D match, TRBD1 (5 bases). V lost 6 bases to trimming and J lost 4 bases, with 17 bases between them. The CDR3 has 15 residues. Germline V gives CDR1 SGHNT, CDR2 YYREEE (reference sequence). CDR3 DNA sequence: TGTGCCAGCACCCCGGACACTTTTCTTTACAATGAGCAGTTCTTC. Its protein is CASTPDTFLYNEQFF.

This clonotype was seen at least ten times. This chain uses TRBV12-3 or TRBV12-4 with TRBJ2-5, with TRBD2 identical over 7 bases. The CDR3 totals 15 residues. The V segment lost 4 bases and the J segment 5 bases; nucleotides outside the gene matches: 10. The chain's CDR3 is CASSSRGGPGETQYF. The CDR3, as DNA: TGTGCCAGCAGTTCCCGGGGAGGGCCGGGGGAGACCCAGTACTTC.

The table lists this clonotype with many counts. The rearrangement uses TRBV5-1 and TRBJ2-7, with unresolved D. The germline V and J ends were trimmed by 0 bases and 6 bases, with 4 bases remaining between them. CDR1 is SGHRS and CDR2 is YFSETQ in the germline V gene. The CDR3 loop spans 11 amino acids. CDR3 region: CASSLEAEQYF. Written as DNA, the CDR3 is TGCGCCAGCAGCTTGGAGGCCGAGCAGTACTTC.

This chain links TRBV5-5 with TRBJ2-7, with 9 bases aligning to TRBD1. This CDR3 is 14 amino acids long. Trimming at V came to 4 bases and at J to 3 bases, leaving 5 bases not matched to a gene. The germline V gene has CDR1 SGHKS and CDR2 YYEKEE (reference sequence). The CDR3 DNA reads as TGTGCCAGCAGCCTACAGGGGGCGAACTACGAGCAGTACTTC. The encoded protein is CASSLQGANYEQYF.

This clonotype was observed a handful of times. This rearrangement joins TRBV4-3 to TRBJ2-7; tentatively, D is TRBD1 (6 bases). CDR3 size: 14 residues. The V gene's germline CDR1 is LGHNA and CDR2 YSLEER. Trimming removed 1 base from V and 3 bases from J, with 10 bases in between. The CDR3 here is CASSQGRGNYEQYF. CDR3 in DNA: TGCGCCAGCAGCCAAGGCAGGGGAAACTACGAGCAGTACTTC.

Only a few counts were recorded for this clonotype. V and J are TRBV12-3 or TRBV12-4 and TRBJ2-7; TRBD2 aligns across 7 bases. Trimming at V came to 11 bases and at J to 3 bases, leaving 4 bases not matched to a gene. The CDR3 has 11 residues. The CDR3 DNA sequence: TGTGCCGTAGGCGGGGGCTACGAGCAGTACTTC. This translates into CAVGGGYEQYF.

This clonotype was seen ten or more times. The V call is TRBV29-1, the J call TRBJ1-5, with D possibly TRBD1 on 6 matching bases. The CDR3 loop spans 15 amino acids. Germline CDR1 and CDR2: SQVTM and ANQGSEA. Between the trimmed V and J ends, which lost 7 bases and 0 bases, there was a span of 16 bases. The CDR3 is CSALQGSNSNQPQHF. The CDR3 DNA reads as TGCAGCGCCCTCCAGGGGTCAAATAGCAATCAGCCCCAGCATTTT.